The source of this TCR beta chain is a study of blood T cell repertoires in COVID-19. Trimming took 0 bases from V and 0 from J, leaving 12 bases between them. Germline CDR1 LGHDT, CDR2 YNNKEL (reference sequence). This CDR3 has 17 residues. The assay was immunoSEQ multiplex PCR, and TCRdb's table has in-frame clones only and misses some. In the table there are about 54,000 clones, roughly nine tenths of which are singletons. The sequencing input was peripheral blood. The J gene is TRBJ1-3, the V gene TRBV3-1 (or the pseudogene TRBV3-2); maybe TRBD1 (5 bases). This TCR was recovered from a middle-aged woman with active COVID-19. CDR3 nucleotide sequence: TGTGCCAGCAGCCAAGAGCCCGGGGGGATCTCTGGAAACACCATATATTTT. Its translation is CASSQEPGGISGNTIYF.